This T cell receptor beta chain was documented in a study of T cells in localized non-small cell lung cancer. Data came from immunoSEQ multiplex PCR; TCRdb stores just in-frame clones and leaves some out. The sample lists around 9,600 clones, 85% to 90% occurring once. CDR1 and CDR2 (germline): SGHNT, YYREEE (reference sequence). Trimming removed 5 bases from V and 2 bases from J; junction bases left unmatched: 11. This CDR3 comprises 16 residues. The sequence was obtained from a female donor over 55 with stage II squamous cell lung carcinoma. V and J are TRBV5-4 and TRBJ2-3; 7 nucleotides match TRBD2. The sample consisted of peripheral blood, taken before any cancer treatment. The CDR3 sequence is CASRSELAPNTDTQYF. The CDR3 region has the DNA TGTGCCAGCAGAAGCGAACTAGCGCCAAACACAGATACGCAGTATTTT.